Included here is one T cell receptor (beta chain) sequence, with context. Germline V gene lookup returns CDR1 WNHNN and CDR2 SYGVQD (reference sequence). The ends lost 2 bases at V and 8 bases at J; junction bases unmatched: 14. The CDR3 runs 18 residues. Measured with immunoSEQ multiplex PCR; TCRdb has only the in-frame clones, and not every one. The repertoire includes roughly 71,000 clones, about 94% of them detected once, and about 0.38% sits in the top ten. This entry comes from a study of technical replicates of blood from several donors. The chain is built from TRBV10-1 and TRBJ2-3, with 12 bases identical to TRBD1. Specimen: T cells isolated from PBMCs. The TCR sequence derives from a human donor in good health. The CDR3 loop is CASSEAPGTGGKGGTQYF. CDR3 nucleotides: TGCGCCAGCAGTGAGGCCCCCGGGACAGGGGGCAAGGGGGGTACGCAGTATTTT.